Presented here are 15 T cell receptor beta chains from one specimen sequenced in a study of blood T cell repertoires in COVID-19. The method was immunoSEQ multiplex PCR; TCRdb's version includes in-frame clones alone and lacks a portion of them. The repertoire includes approximately 92,000 clones, roughly 82% of them detected once, and about 17% sits in the top ten. Sequencing used peripheral blood. All receptors come from an elderly man with acute or convalescent COVID-19.

The rearrangement links TRBV30 to TRBJ1-2; 7 positions match TRBD1. With V trimmed by 4 bases and J by 7 bases, 6 bases remained unmatched. The germline V gene encodes CDR1 GTSNPN and CDR2 SVGIG (reference sequence). The CDR3 length is 12 residues. CDR3 protein: CAWTGGFGGYTF. The CDR3 nucleotides are TGTGCCTGGACAGGGGGTTTTGGTGGCTACACCTTC.

The chain recombines TRBV5-1 with TRBJ1-4; D is ambiguous. Germline CDR1 is SGHRS and CDR2 is YFSETQ. The CDR3 sequence is 14 residues long. The V end lost 1 base, the J end lost 3 bases, and 7 bases lay between the germline ends. In nucleotides, the CDR3 is TGCGCCAGCAGCTTGTCTACAGCTAATGAAAAACTGTTTTTT. Translating gives CASSLSTANEKLFF.

In its sample, this clone was seen a few times. The rearrangement links TRBV11-2 to TRBJ2-7; 9 bases match TRBD2. Germline V gene lookup returns CDR1 SGHAT and CDR2 FQNNGV. J was trimmed by 0 bases and V by 5 bases; bases with no gene match: 14. The length of the CDR3 is 18 residues. CDR3 sequence: CASSQPTGAGGLSYEQYF. CDR3 in DNA: TGTGCCAGCAGCCAACCGACGGGGGCGGGAGGGCTCTCCTACGAGCAGTACTTC.

This clone was seen only once. V is TRBV6-4 and J is TRBJ2-1, with unresolved D. This CDR3 has 15 amino acids. Trimming left V 4 bases short and J 1 base short, with 11 bases between. Germline V gene data show CDR1 as MRHNA and CDR2 as SNTAGT. The chain's CDR3 is CASSVTSDSYNEQFF. The CDR3 nucleotides read TGTGCCAGCAGTGTCACCTCAGATTCCTACAATGAGCAGTTCTTC.

The chain links TRBV10-3 to TRBJ2-3; D ambiguous. The length of the CDR3 is 13 residues. The germline V gene has CDR1 ENHRY and CDR2 SYGVKD. V shed 3 bases and J shed 3 bases, with 7 bases lying between them. The CDR3 nucleotides read TGTGCCATCAGTGATAATCCGACAGATACGCAGTATTTT. It translates to CAISDNPTDTQYF.

This clone was picked up a small number of times. The rearrangement uses TRBV28 and TRBJ1-5; TRBD1 matches at 7 bases. Looked up from germline, CDR1 is MDHEN and CDR2 is SYDVKM. J lost 2 bases, V lost 7 bases, and 8 bases had no gene match. The CDR3 contains 15 residues. The CDR3 sequence is CASTARGEGNQPQHF. In nucleotides, the CDR3 is TGTGCCAGCACCGCCAGGGGGGAGGGCAATCAGCCCCAGCATTTT.

J is TRBJ1-5 and V is TRBV24-1, with 8 nucleotides matching TRBD1. J gave up 2 bases and V 3 bases, and 5 bases lay outside the gene matches. This CDR3 comprises 16 residues. Germline lookup yields CDR1 KGHDR and CDR2 SFDVKD. The CDR3 coding sequence is TGTGCCACCAGTGATAATCGACAGGGGCGCAATCAGCCCCAGCATTTT. This translates into CATSDNRQGRNQPQHF.

The table lists this clone with many counts. This chain uses TRBV18 with TRBJ2-5; D unresolved. V lost 6 bases, J lost 4 bases, and 24 bases lay in between. The CDR3 covers 17 residues. Per germline, CDR1 KGHSH and CDR2 LQKENI. CDR3 sequence: CASSLTGRLVVGETQYF. The CDR3 bases are TGTGCCAGCTCCCTTACCGGCCGGCTAGTGGTTGGAGAGACCCAGTACTTC.

This chain uses TRBV15 with TRBJ2-1; 7 bases agree with TRBD1. CDR1 and CDR2 from the germline V gene are LNHNV and YYDKDF (reference sequence). Trimming took 4 bases from V and 8 from J; bases not matched to a gene: 8. This CDR3 has 14 residues. CDR3 sequence reads: CATSTRQGEDEQFF. The CDR3 DNA is TGTGCCACCAGCACTAGACAGGGTGAGGATGAGCAGTTCTTC.

This clone appeared once. The V call is TRBV7-2, the J call TRBJ2-7; maybe TRBD2 (5 bases). The CDR3 is made up of 13 amino acids. With 0 bases removed from V and 6 bases from J, the gap between germline ends came to 9 bases. CDR1 SGHTA and CDR2 FQGNSA come from the germline V gene. DNA for the CDR3: TGTGCCAGCAGCTTAGCGGCCCGGGGCGAGCAGTACTTC. Translating it yields CASSLAARGEQYF.

The chain is built from TRBV30 and TRBJ1-2; D is possibly TRBD1 (5 bases). CDR3 length: 11 residues. V gave up 4 bases and J gave up 8 bases, with 11 bases separating them. Per the germline V gene, CDR1 is GTSNPN and CDR2 is SVGIG (reference sequence). The CDR3: CAWTSDTGYTF. The CDR3 nucleotides read TGTGCCTGGACCTCGGACACCGGCTACACCTTC.

The gene calls are TRBV30 and TRBJ1-3, with D perhaps matching TRBD1 (6 bases). Looked up from germline, CDR1 is GTSNPN and CDR2 is SVGIG (reference sequence). CDR3 length: 13 residues. V dropped 6 bases and J dropped 0 bases, with 9 bases sitting between them. CDR3 in DNA: TGTGCCTGCGACAGGAGCTCTGGAAACACCATATATTTT. Encoded protein: CACDRSSGNTIYF.

The rearrangement joins TRBV29-1 to TRBJ1-1; TRBD1 might be the D (6 bases). V was trimmed by 5 bases and J by 4 bases, leaving 14 bases between them. The CDR3 has 13 residues. Germline CDR1 SQVTM, CDR2 ANQGSEA. In nucleotides, the CDR3 is TGCAGCGTTCGTCAGGGGTTGGGCACTGAAGCTTTCTTT. Protein product: CSVRQGLGTEAFF.

The chain joins TRBV16 to TRBJ1-1; D is ambiguous. Germline lookup yields CDR1 KGHSY and CDR2 FQNENV. This CDR3 region has 18 residues. V lost 1 base and J 0 bases, leaving 18 bases between the germline ends. CDR3 sequence: CASSQYSSERGMNTEAFF. In DNA form, the CDR3 reads TGTGCCAGCAGCCAATATTCCTCCGAGAGAGGCATGAACACTGAAGCTTTCTTT. Together with reference TRBV16 and TRBJ1-1, the CDR3 gives the full variable domain: GEEVAQTPKHLVRGEGQKAKLYCAPIKGHSYVFWYQQVLKNEFKFLISFQNENVFDETGMPKERFSAKCLPNSPCSLEIQATKLEDSAVYFCASSQYSSERGMNTEAFFGQGTRLTVV.

The J gene is TRBJ1-6, the V gene TRBV7-9; D gene ambiguous. V lost 6 bases to trimming and J lost 7 bases, with 16 bases between them. This CDR3 is built from 15 residues. The germline V gene encodes CDR1 SEHNR and CDR2 FQNEAQ (reference sequence). CDR3 loop: CASREGSSNNSPLHF. Here the CDR3 DNA reads TGTGCCAGCAGGGAAGGGAGTTCCAACAATTCACCCCTCCACTTT.